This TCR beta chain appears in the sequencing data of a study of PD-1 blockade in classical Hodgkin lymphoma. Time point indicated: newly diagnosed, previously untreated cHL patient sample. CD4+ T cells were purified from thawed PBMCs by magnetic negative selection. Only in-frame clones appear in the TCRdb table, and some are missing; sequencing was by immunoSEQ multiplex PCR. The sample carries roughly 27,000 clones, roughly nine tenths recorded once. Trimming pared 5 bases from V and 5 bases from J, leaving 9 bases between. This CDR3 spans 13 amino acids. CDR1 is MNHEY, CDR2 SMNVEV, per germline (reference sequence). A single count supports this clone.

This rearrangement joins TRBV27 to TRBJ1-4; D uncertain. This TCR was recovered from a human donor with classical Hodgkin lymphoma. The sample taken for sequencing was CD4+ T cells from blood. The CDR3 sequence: CASSLSTNEKLFF. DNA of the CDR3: TGTGCCAGCAGTCTTTCTACGAATGAAAAACTGTTTTTT.